These 22 T cell receptor beta chains were all obtained from the same sample, sequenced in a study of blood T cell repertoires in COVID-19. The method was immunoSEQ multiplex PCR; TCRdb's version includes in-frame clones alone and lacks a portion of them. The sample comprises 160,000 or so clones, 70% to 90% of which are singletons, and roughly 1% rests with the top ten. Specimen: peripheral blood. Receptors were obtained from a middle-aged man with acute or convalescent COVID-19.

CDR3 bases: TGTGCCAGCAGCCGCTTTAGCGGGGGGGGCCTGGAGACCCAGTACTTC. It codes for CASSRFSGGGLETQYF. The J gene is TRBJ2-5, the V gene TRBV7-9, with 11 positions matching TRBD2. The junction had 10 bases not matched to a gene; V was cut back by 5 bases and J by 5 bases. Germline assignment: CDR1 SEHNR and CDR2 FQNEAQ (reference sequence). The CDR3 has 16 residues.

This chain connects TRBV5-1 to TRBJ2-7; 7 bases agree with TRBD2. After removal of 3 bases from V and 5 bases from J, the junction contained 8 bases not matched to a gene. There are 14 residues in the CDR3. Germline CDR1 reads SGHRS; CDR2 reads YFSETQ. The CDR3 nucleotides are TGCGCCAGCAGCTCATTACCGGGGGGAGACGAGCAGTACTTC. Protein: CASSSLPGGDEQYF.

The CDR3 loop is CASSSWLAGIYEQFF. The CDR3 DNA follows: TGTGCCAGCAGCTCGTGGCTAGCGGGGATATATGAGCAGTTCTTC. V usage is TRBV5-6 and J usage is TRBJ2-1; TRBD2 aligns across 9 bases. This CDR3 comprises 15 residues. Looked up from germline, CDR1 is SGHDT and CDR2 is YYEEEE. V was pared by 3 bases and J by 8 bases, with 9 bases of the junction left unmatched.

The chain uses TRBV5-4 and TRBJ2-1; TRBD2 is a possible D gene (5 bases). Germline values: CDR1 SGHNT, CDR2 YYREEE (reference sequence). V lost 4 bases to trimming and J lost 6 bases, with 11 bases between them. This CDR3 spans 13 amino acids. The CDR3, as DNA: TGTGCCAGCAGCCACCGGGGTGTCAATGAGCAGTTCTTC. Its protein product is CASSHRGVNEQFF.

The CDR3 reads CASGQLSNQPQHF. For the CDR3, the DNA is TGTGCCAGCGGACAGCTTAGCAATCAGCCCCAGCATTTT. The chain has TRBV28 and TRBJ1-5; TRBD1 might be the D (6 bases). In germline, CDR1 is MDHEN, CDR2 SYDVKM. With 8 bases removed from V and 0 bases from J, the gap between germline ends came to 8 bases. This CDR3 is 13 amino acids long.

This clone was detected once. V usage is TRBV30 and J usage is TRBJ2-3, with TRBD2 identical over 11 bases. This CDR3 region has 15 residues. V gave up 3 bases and J gave up 3 bases; unmatched junction bases: 5. The germline V gene encodes CDR1 GTSNPN and CDR2 SVGIG (reference sequence). CDR3 protein: CAWRIAGGPTDTQYF. Here the CDR3 DNA reads TGTGCCTGGAGGATAGCGGGGGGGCCTACAGATACGCAGTATTTT.

The chain carries TRBV5-4 and TRBJ1-1; possible D gene TRBD1, 6 bases. This CDR3 has 15 amino acids. Germline-derived CDR1 and CDR2 are SGHNT and YYREEE (reference sequence). V lost 4 bases, J lost 0 bases, and 13 bases lay in between. In DNA form, the CDR3 reads TGTGCCAGCAGCACTAGACAGGTAATGAACACTGAAGCTTTCTTT. It encodes CASSTRQVMNTEAFF.

The chain links TRBV5-8 to TRBJ2-3; 9 bases line up with TRBD1. The germline V gene has CDR1 SGHTS and CDR2 YDEGEE. V lost 6 bases, J lost 2 bases, and 7 bases stayed unmatched. There are 15 residues in the CDR3. DNA for the CDR3: TGTGCCAGCAACGAACAGGGGGCGCTCACAGATACGCAGTATTTT. This sequence encodes CASNEQGALTDTQYF.

The CDR3 DNA is TGCGCCAGCAGCTTGGATTCTTCGACAGGGAGTGGGACCCAGTACTTC. Protein product: CASSLDSSTGSGTQYF. V gene TRBV5-1 combines with J gene TRBJ2-5; 7 bases line up with TRBD1. The V segment lost 0 bases and the J segment 7 bases; nucleotides outside the gene matches: 12. CDR3 length: 16 amino acids. Germline V gives CDR1 SGHRS, CDR2 YFSETQ.

The V and J genes are TRBV25-1 and TRBJ1-6; TRBD1 aligns across 7 bases. The CDR3 runs 16 residues. Germline CDR1 MGHDK, CDR2 SYGVNS. J gave up 5 bases and V 6 bases, and 10 bases lay outside the gene matches. DNA of the CDR3: TGTGCCAGCAGCCGATTAGGGGGCGAGAATAATTCACCCCTCCACTTT. Translating gives CASSRLGGENNSPLHF.

This chain connects TRBV5-6 to TRBJ1-1; weak D call: TRBD1 (5 bases). Germline V lookup: CDR1 SGHDT, CDR2 YYEEEE. Trimming left V 4 bases short and J 7 bases short, with 17 bases between. This CDR3 is 14 amino acids long. For the CDR3, the DNA is TGTGCCAGCAGCCCCCGGAGACAGACGCGTGAAGCTTTCTTT. This translates into CASSPRRQTREAFF.

The rearrangement joins TRBV7-2 to TRBJ2-3, with 7 bases that match TRBD2. The V and J ends lost 5 bases and 4 bases, in that order; junction bases with no gene match: 9. Germline values: CDR1 SGHTA, CDR2 FQGNSA. This CDR3 has 15 amino acids. In nucleotides, the CDR3 is TGTGCCAGCAGCATTACTAGCGTGCGAGCAGATACGCAGTATTTT. Its protein product is CASSITSVRADTQYF.

The V call is TRBV28, the J call TRBJ1-5; the D gene is possibly TRBD1 (5 bases). Trimming pared 3 bases from V and 0 bases from J, leaving 12 bases between. Germline V gives CDR1 MDHEN, CDR2 SYDVKM. This CDR3 region has 16 residues. The CDR3 loop is CASSFSDRYSNQPQHF. The CDR3, as DNA: TGTGCCAGCAGTTTTTCCGACAGATATAGCAATCAGCCCCAGCATTTT.

The rearrangement joins TRBV2 to TRBJ2-7; possibly TRBD1 for D (5 bases). Germline assignment: CDR1 SNHLY and CDR2 FYNNEI. The CDR3 length is 13 residues. Deletions cut 3 bases from V and 5 bases from J, with 11 bases between. The chain's CDR3 is CASSEQGIDEQYF. The CDR3 DNA reads as TGTGCCAGCAGTGAGCAGGGCATCGACGAGCAGTACTTC.

This chain joins TRBV6-1 and TRBJ1-5; tentative D call: TRBD1 (5 bases). This CDR3 contains 15 residues. Germline assignment: CDR1 MNHNS and CDR2 SASEGT. V was cut by 1 base and J by 4 bases, with 11 bases left in between. CDR3 loop: CASSEEQARNQPQHF. In DNA form, the CDR3 reads TGTGCCAGCAGTGAAGAACAGGCTAGGAATCAGCCCCAGCATTTT.

This CDR3 reads CASSFHLTAGDEAFF. The DNA for the CDR3 is TGTGCCAGCAGCTTCCATTTGACGGCGGGGGATGAAGCTTTCTTT. The rearrangement uses TRBV7-3 and TRBJ1-1; the D gene is possibly TRBD1 (5 bases). The germline V gene has CDR1 SGHTA and CDR2 FQGTGA. This CDR3 spans 15 amino acids. Trimming removed 3 bases from V and 7 bases from J, with 18 bases in between.

The V gene is TRBV5-6, the J gene TRBJ2-7, with D perhaps matching TRBD1 (6 bases). Germline-derived CDR1 and CDR2 are SGHDT and YYEEEE. V was cut by 3 bases and J by 0 bases, with 16 bases left in between. This CDR3 has 16 amino acids. CDR3: CASSSHRTDFSYEQYF. DNA for the CDR3: TGTGCCAGCAGCTCCCATCGGACAGACTTCTCCTACGAGCAGTACTTC.

The chain has TRBV5-1 and TRBJ1-2, with 9 bases fitting TRBD1. This CDR3 is built from 13 residues. From germline, CDR1 is SGHRS and CDR2 YFSETQ. V trimming: 4 bases; J trimming: 6 bases; junction bases outside the gene matches: 4. CDR3 residues: CASSTDRGDGYTF. In DNA, the CDR3 is TGCGCCAGCAGCACAGACAGGGGGGATGGCTACACCTTC.

The V and J genes are TRBV28 and TRBJ2-7; 7 nucleotides match TRBD1. The length of the CDR3 is 14 residues. Losses at the gene ends were 3 bases for V and 4 bases for J; bases not matched to a gene: 6. Germline lookup yields CDR1 MDHEN and CDR2 SYDVKM. The CDR3, as DNA: TGTGCCAGCAGTTTCTTCGCCAGGGGGTACGAGCAGTACTTC. This translates into CASSFFARGYEQYF. Looking up the rest from reference TRBV28 and TRBJ2-7 gives the full variable domain: DVKVTQSSRYLVKRTGEKVFLECVQDMDHENMFWYRQDPGLGLRLIYFSYDVKMKEKGDIPEGYSVSREKKERFSLILESASTNQTSMYLCASSFFARGYEQYFGPGTRLTVT.

This chain joins TRBV27 and TRBJ2-7; 7 bases agree with TRBD1. J gave up 5 bases and V 3 bases, and 7 bases lay outside the gene matches. The length of the CDR3 is 14 residues. The germline CDR1 and CDR2 sequences are MNHEY and SMNVEV (reference sequence). CDR3 residues: CASSLGRQGNEQYF. In DNA, the CDR3 is TGTGCCAGCAGTTTGGGACGACAGGGTAACGAGCAGTACTTC.

V gene TRBV2 combines with J gene TRBJ2-3; TRBD2 agrees at 10 bases. This CDR3 contains 16 residues. Germline V gives CDR1 SNHLY, CDR2 FYNNEI. J lost 2 bases, V lost 6 bases, and 8 bases had no gene match. This CDR3 reads CASRPITSGVTDTQYF. CDR3 coding DNA: TGTGCCAGCAGACCCATCACTAGCGGGGTCACAGATACGCAGTATTTT.

The chain links TRBV11-2 to TRBJ1-1; TRBD1 aligns across 7 bases. The CDR3 has 16 residues. V trimming: 3 bases; J trimming: 5 bases; junction bases outside the gene matches: 12. Germline values: CDR1 SGHAT, CDR2 FQNNGV. DNA of the CDR3: TGTGCCAGCAGCTTCAACCACGGGACAGCGAGGACTGAAGCTTTCTTT. Its translation is CASSFNHGTARTEAFF. Drawing the rest from reference TRBV11-2 and TRBJ1-1, the complete variable domain is EAGVAQSPRYKIIEKRQSVAFWCNPISGHATLYWYQQILGQGPKLLIQFQNNGVVDDSQLPKDRFSAERLKGVDSTLKIQPAKLEDSAVYLCASSFNHGTARTEAFFGQGTRLTVV.